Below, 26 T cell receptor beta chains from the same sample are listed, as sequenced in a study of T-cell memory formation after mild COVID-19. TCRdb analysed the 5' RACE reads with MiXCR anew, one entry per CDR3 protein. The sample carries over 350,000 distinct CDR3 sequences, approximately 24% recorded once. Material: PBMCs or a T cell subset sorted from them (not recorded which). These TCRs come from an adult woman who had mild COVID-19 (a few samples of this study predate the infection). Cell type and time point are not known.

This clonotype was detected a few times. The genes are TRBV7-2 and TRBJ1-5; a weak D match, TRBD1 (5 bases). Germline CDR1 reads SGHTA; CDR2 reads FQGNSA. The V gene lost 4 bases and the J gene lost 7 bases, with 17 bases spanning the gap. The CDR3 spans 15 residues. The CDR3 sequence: CASSSPARGGQPQHF. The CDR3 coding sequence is TGTGCCAGCAGCTCACCCGCGAGGGGCGGACAGCCCCAGCATTTT.

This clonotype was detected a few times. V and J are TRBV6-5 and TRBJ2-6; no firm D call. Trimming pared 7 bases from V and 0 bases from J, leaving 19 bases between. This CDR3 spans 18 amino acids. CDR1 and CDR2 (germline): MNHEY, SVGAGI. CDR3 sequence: CASTPQTPSGSGANVLTF. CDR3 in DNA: TGTGCCAGCACCCCACAGACACCCTCAGGCTCTGGGGCCAACGTCCTGACTTTC.

The CDR3: CASSQALGISRETQYF. The DNA of the CDR3 is TGTGCCAGCAGCCAAGCCCTGGGTATCAGTAGAGAGACCCAGTACTTC. The chain joins TRBV3-1 to TRBJ2-5; no clear D. Trimming took off 1 base at V and 4 bases at J, with 16 bases between the two ends. The germline gives CDR1 LGHDT, CDR2 YNNKEL (reference sequence). The CDR3 is 16 residues long.

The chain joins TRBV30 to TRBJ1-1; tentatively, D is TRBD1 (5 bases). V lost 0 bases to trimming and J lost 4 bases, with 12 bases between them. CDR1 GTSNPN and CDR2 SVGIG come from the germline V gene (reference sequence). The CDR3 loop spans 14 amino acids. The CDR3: CAWSVMAGFTEAFF. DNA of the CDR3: TGTGCCTGGAGTGTAATGGCAGGGTTCACTGAAGCTTTCTTT. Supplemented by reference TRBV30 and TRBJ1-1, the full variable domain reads SQTIHQWPATLVQPVGSPLSLECTVEGTSNPNLYWYRQAAGRGLQLLFYSVGIGQISSEVPQNLSASRPQDRQFILSSKKLLLSDSGFYLCAWSVMAGFTEAFFGQGTRLTVV.

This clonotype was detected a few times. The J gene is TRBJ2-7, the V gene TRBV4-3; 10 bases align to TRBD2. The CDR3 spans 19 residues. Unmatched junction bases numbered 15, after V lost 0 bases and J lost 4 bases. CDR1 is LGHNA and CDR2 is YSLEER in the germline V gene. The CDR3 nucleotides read TGCGCCAGCAGCCAAGAGCGGCTCCGGGTAGCGGGGGGCGTATACGAGCAGTACTTC. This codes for CASSQERLRVAGGVYEQYF.

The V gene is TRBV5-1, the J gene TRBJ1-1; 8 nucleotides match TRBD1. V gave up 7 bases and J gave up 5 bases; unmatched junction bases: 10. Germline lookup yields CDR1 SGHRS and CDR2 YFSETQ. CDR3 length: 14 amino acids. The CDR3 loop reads CASGQTGGWTEAFF. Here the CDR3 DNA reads TGCGCCAGCGGCCAAACAGGGGGATGGACTGAAGCTTTCTTT.

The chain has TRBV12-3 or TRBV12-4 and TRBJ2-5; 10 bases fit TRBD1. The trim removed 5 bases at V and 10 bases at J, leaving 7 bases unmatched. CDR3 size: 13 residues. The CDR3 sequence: CASSGRDRGNQYF. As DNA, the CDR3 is TGTGCCAGCAGTGGCCGGGACAGGGGAAACCAGTACTTC.

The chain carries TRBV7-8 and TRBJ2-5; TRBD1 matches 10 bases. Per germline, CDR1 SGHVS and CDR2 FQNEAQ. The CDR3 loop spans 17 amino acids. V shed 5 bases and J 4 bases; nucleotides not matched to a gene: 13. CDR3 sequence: CASSPNLRQGAGETQYF. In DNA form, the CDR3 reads TGTGCCAGCAGCCCGAACCTTCGACAGGGGGCAGGAGAGACCCAGTACTTC. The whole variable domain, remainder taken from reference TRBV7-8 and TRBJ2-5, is GAGVSQSPRYKVAKRGQDVALRCDPISGHVSLFWYQQALGQGPEFLTYFQNEAQLDKSGLPSDRFFAERPEGSVSTLKIQRTQQEDSAVYLCASSPNLRQGAGETQYFGPGTRLLVL.

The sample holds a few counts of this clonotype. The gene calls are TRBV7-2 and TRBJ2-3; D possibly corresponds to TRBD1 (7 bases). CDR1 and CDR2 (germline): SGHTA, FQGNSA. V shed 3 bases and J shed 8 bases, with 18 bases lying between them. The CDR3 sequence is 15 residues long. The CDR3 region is CASSFRDSQGGTQYF. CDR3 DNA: TGTGCCAGCAGCTTCCGGGACTCCCAGGGGGGTACGCAGTATTTT.

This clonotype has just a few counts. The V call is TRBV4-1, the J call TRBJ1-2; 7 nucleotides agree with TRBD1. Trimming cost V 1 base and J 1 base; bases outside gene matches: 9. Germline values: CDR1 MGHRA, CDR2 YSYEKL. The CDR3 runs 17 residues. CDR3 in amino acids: CASSQGYRGRNNYGYTF. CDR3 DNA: TGCGCCAGCAGCCAAGGATACAGGGGCAGGAATAACTATGGCTACACCTTC.

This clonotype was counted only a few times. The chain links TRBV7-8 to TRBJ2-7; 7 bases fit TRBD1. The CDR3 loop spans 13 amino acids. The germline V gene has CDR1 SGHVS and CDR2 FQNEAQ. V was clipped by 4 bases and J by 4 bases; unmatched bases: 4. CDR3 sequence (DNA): TGTGCCAGCAGCTATATACAGGGGTACGAGCAGTACTTC. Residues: CASSYIQGYEQYF.

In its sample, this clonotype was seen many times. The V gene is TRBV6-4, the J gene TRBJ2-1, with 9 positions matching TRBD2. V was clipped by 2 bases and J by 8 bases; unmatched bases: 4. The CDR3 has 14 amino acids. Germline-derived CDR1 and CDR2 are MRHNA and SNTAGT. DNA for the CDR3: TGTGCCAGCAGTGACGCTGCGGGAGGGGATGAGCAGTTCTTC. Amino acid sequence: CASSDAAGGDEQFF.

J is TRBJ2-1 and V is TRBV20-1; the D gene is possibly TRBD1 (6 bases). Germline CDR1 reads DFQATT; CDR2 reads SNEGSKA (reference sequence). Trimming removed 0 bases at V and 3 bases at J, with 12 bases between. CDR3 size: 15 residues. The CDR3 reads CSARDRDNYYNEQFF. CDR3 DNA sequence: TGCAGTGCTAGAGACCGGGACAACTACTACAATGAGCAGTTCTTC.

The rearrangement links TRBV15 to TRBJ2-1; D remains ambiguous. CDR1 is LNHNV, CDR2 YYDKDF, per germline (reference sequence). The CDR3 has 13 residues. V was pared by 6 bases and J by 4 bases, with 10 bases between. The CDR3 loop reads CATRPALYNEQFF. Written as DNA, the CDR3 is TGTGCCACCAGACCCGCGTTGTACAATGAGCAGTTCTTC.

Here the CDR3 reads CASSPLRTSQETQYF. The CDR3, as DNA: TGTGCCAGCAGTCCGCTTCGGACTAGTCAAGAGACCCAGTACTTC. This chain uses TRBV6-2 or TRBV6-3 with TRBJ2-5; 7 bases line up with TRBD2. Germline V gene sequence: CDR1 MNHEY, CDR2 SVGEGT. The CDR3 runs to 15 residues. V was clipped by 5 bases and J by 2 bases; unmatched bases: 8.

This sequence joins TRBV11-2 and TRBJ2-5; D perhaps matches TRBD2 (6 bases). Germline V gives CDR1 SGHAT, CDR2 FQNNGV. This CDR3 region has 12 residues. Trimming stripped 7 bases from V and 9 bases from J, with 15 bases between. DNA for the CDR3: TGTGCCAGCACCTCCCTAGGAGGGGCCCAGTACTTC. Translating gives CASTSLGGAQYF.

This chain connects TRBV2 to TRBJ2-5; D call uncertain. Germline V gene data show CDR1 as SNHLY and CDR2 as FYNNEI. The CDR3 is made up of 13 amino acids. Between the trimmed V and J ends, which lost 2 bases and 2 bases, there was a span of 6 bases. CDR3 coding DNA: TGTGCCAGCAGTGAAATCAAGCAAGAGACCCAGTACTTC. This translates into CASSEIKQETQYF. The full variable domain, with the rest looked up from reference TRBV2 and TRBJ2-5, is EPEVTQTPSHQVTQMGQEVILRCVPISNHLYFYWYRQILGQKVEFLVSFYNNEISEKSEIFDDQFSVERPDGSNFTLKIRSTKLEDSAMYFCASSEIKQETQYFGPGTRLLVL.

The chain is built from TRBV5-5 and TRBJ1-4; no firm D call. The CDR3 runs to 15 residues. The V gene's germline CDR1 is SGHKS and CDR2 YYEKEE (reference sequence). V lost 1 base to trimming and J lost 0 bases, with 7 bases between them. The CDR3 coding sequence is TGTGCCAGCAGCTTGCGGGATGCAACTAATGAAAAACTGTTTTTT. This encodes CASSLRDATNEKLFF.

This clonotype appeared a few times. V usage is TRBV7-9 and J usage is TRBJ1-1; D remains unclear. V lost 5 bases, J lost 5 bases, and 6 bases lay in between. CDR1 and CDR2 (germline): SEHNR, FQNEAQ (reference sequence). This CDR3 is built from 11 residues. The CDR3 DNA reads TGTGCCAGCAGCGTTGGGACTGAAGCTTTCTTT. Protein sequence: CASSVGTEAFF. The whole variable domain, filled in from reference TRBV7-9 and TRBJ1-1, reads DTGVSQNPRHKITKRGQNVTFRCDPISEHNRLYWYRQTLGQGPEFLTYFQNEAQLEKSRLLSDRFSAERPKGSFSTLEIQRTEQGDSAMYLCASSVGTEAFFGQGTRLTVV.

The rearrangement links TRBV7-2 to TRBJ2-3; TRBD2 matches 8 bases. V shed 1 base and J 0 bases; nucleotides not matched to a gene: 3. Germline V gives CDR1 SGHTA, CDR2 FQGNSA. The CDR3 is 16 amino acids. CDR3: CASSLVSGMSTDTQYF. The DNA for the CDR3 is TGTGCCAGCAGCTTAGTTAGCGGGATGAGCACAGATACGCAGTATTTT.

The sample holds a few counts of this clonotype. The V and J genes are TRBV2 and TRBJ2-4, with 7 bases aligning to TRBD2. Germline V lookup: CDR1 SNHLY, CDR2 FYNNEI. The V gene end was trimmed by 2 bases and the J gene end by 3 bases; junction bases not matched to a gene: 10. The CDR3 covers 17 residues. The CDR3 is CASSEFGGEWGKNIQYF. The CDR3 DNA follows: TGTGCCAGCAGTGAATTTGGGGGGGAATGGGGCAAAAACATTCAGTACTTC.

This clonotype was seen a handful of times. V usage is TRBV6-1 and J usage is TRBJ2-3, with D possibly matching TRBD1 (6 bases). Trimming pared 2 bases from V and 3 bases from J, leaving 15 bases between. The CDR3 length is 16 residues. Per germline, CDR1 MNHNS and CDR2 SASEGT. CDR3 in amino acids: CASSETMPGQTDTQYF. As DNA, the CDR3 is TGTGCCAGCAGTGAAACTATGCCGGGACAAACAGATACGCAGTATTTT.

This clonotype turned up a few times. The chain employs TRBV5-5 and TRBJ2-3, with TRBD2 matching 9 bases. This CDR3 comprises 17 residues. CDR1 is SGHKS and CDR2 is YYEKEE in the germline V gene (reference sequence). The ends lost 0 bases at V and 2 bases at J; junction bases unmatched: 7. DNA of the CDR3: TGTGCCAGCAGCTTGGTCGGGCTAGCGGGGATCACAGATACGCAGTATTTT. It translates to CASSLVGLAGITDTQYF.

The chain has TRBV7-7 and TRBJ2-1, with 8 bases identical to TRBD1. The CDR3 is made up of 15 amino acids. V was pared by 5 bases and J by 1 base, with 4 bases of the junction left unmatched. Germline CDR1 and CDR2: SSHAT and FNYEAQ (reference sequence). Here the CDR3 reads CASSRRQGSYNEQFF. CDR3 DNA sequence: TGTGCCAGCAGCCGTCGACAGGGGTCCTACAATGAGCAGTTCTTC.

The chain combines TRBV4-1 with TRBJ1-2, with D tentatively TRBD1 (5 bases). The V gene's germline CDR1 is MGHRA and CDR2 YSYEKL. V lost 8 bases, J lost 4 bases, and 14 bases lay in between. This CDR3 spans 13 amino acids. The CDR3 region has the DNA TGCGCCAGCGCCCAGGGCAAGAGCTATGGCTACACCTTC. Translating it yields CASAQGKSYGYTF.

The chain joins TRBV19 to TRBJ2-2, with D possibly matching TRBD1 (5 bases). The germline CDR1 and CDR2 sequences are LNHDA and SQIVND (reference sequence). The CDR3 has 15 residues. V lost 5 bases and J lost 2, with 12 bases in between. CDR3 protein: CASSSPQGNTGELFF. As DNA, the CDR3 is TGTGCCAGTAGTTCTCCTCAGGGAAACACCGGGGAGCTGTTTTTT.